The 22 T cell receptor beta chains given below trace back to one sample, sequenced in a study of identical twins. TCRdb reprocessed the 5' RACE reads via MiXCR and lists one record per CDR3 protein. The data contain 550,000 to 800,000 distinct CDR3 sequences, around 7.4% of them seen just once; the ten biggest clones take up about 1.5%. The sample was also reused in another study, on yellow fever vaccine responses in identical twins.

The sequencing input was PBMCs. Every receptor here comes from a woman between 18 and 29 years old in good health.

At least ten counts were recorded for this clonotype. The V gene is TRBV29-1, the J gene TRBJ2-3; D unclear. The V gene lost 4 bases and the J gene lost 2 bases, with 16 bases spanning the gap. CDR3 length: 15 residues. The germline gives CDR1 SQVTM, CDR2 ANQGSEA. CDR3 sequence: CSVGLLDRHTDTQYF. CDR3 bases: TGCAGCGTTGGACTCCTTGACCGACACACAGATACGCAGTATTTT.

The rearrangement links TRBV5-1 to TRBJ2-3, with 8 bases that match TRBD2. The CDR3 loop spans 17 amino acids. Trimming removed 2 bases from V and 0 bases from J; junction bases left unmatched: 8. Per germline, CDR1 SGHRS and CDR2 YFSETQ. CDR3 region: CASSFTIAGTSTDTQYF. The CDR3, as DNA: TGCGCCAGCAGCTTTACGATAGCGGGAACTAGCACAGATACGCAGTATTTT.

This clonotype was detected ten times or more. The V and J genes are TRBV5-1 and TRBJ1-1; a weak D match, TRBD1 (5 bases). Germline assignment: CDR1 SGHRS and CDR2 YFSETQ. The length of the CDR3 is 14 residues. V shed 3 bases and J shed 2 bases, with 11 bases lying between them. CDR3 nucleotide sequence: TGCGCCAGCAGCTCCGACAGTAAAAACACTGAAGCTTTCTTT. This gives the protein CASSSDSKNTEAFF. The whole variable domain, remainder taken from reference TRBV5-1 and TRBJ1-1, is KAGVTQTPRYLIKTRGQQVTLSCSPISGHRSVSWYQQTPGQGLQFLFEYFSETQRNKGNFPGRFSGRQFSNSRSEMNVSTLELGDSALYLCASSSDSKNTEAFFGQGTRLTVV.

This clonotype came up many times. The gene calls are TRBV12-3 or TRBV12-4 and TRBJ2-1; TRBD2 matches at 9 bases. V was pared by 8 bases and J by 4 bases, with 6 bases of the junction left unmatched. The CDR3 runs 14 residues. The CDR3 here is CASRPSGAYNEQFF. CDR3 sequence (DNA): TGTGCCAGCCGCCCTAGCGGGGCTTACAATGAGCAGTTCTTC.

This clonotype was recorded many times. The CDR3 DNA sequence: TGCGCCAGCAGCTCCGGGACTAGCGGGGGAGAGACCCAGTACTTC. Its protein product is CASSSGTSGGETQYF. This rearrangement joins TRBV5-1 to TRBJ2-5; 14 bases line up with TRBD2. The CDR3 is 15 residues long. V shed 3 bases and J 4 bases; nucleotides not matched to a gene: 2. Looked up from germline, CDR1 is SGHRS and CDR2 is YFSETQ.

The chain employs TRBV4-2 and TRBJ2-5; possibly TRBD2 for D (6 bases). The V end was cut by 0 bases, the J end by 5 bases, with 10 bases between. The germline V gene encodes CDR1 LGHNA and CDR2 YNFKEQ. The CDR3 is 14 amino acids. The CDR3 region is CASSQDRGSETQYF. Written as DNA, the CDR3 is TGTGCCAGCAGCCAAGATCGGGGGAGCGAGACCCAGTACTTC.

This clonotype was recorded a few times. The V call is TRBV29-1, the J call TRBJ1-2; 7 nucleotides agree with TRBD1. Germline V CDR1 and CDR2: SQVTM, ANQGSEA. The CDR3 sequence is 14 residues long. The ends lost 6 bases at V and 1 base at J; junction bases unmatched: 8. The CDR3 here is CSVYTGTDNYGYTF. CDR3 nucleotides: TGCAGCGTGTACACCGGGACAGATAACTATGGCTACACCTTC.

This sequence joins TRBV19 and TRBJ2-3; 9 nucleotides line up with TRBD2. This CDR3 has 16 amino acids. Germline CDR1 reads LNHDA; CDR2 reads SQIVND (reference sequence). Trimming at V came to 10 bases and at J to 6 bases, leaving 17 bases not matched to a gene. The chain's CDR3 is CATKWGTGTSYDTQYF. CDR3 DNA sequence: TGTGCCACTAAATGGGGAACCGGGACTAGCTACGATACGCAGTATTTT.

J is TRBJ2-3 and V is TRBV24-1; no reliable D call. Germline assignment: CDR1 KGHDR and CDR2 SFDVKD. The CDR3 is made up of 14 amino acids. The V end lost 5 bases, the J end lost 4 bases, and 12 bases lay between the germline ends. Here the CDR3 DNA reads TGTGCCACCAGTGGTCGCTACCTATCAGATACGCAGTATTTT. Translation: CATSGRYLSDTQYF.

This clonotype has a handful of counts. The chain recombines TRBV24-1 with TRBJ2-3; TRBD2 aligns across 8 bases. CDR1 is KGHDR and CDR2 is SFDVKD in the germline V gene. The V gene end was trimmed by 0 bases and the J gene end by 1 base; junction bases not matched to a gene: 5. The CDR3 covers 17 residues. The CDR3 here is CATSDLDGREGTDTQYF. The CDR3 coding sequence is TGTGCCACCAGTGATTTGGATGGGCGGGAGGGCACAGATACGCAGTATTTT.

This clonotype was observed at least ten times. This chain links TRBV2 with TRBJ2-2, with D unclear. The CDR3 is 12 amino acids. The germline V gene has CDR1 SNHLY and CDR2 FYNNEI. V lost 7 bases and J lost 8, with 11 bases in between. The CDR3: CASTATAGELFF. The CDR3 coding sequence is TGTGCCAGCACGGCAACTGCGGGGGAGCTGTTTTTT.

This clonotype has a count of ten or more. The rearrangement joins TRBV4-1 to TRBJ2-1; 7 bases fit TRBD1. The germline CDR1 and CDR2 sequences are MGHRA and YSYEKL. J was trimmed by 8 bases and V by 3 bases; bases with no gene match: 10. The CDR3 totals 15 residues. In DNA form, the CDR3 reads TGCGCCAGCAGCCAGTTAAGGGGGCCGCGGGATGAGCAGTTCTTC. Translating gives CASSQLRGPRDEQFF.

This clonotype has only a few counts. This chain joins TRBV10-3 and TRBJ1-5; unclear D gene. Germline V CDR1 and CDR2: ENHRY, SYGVKD. V lost 0 bases, J lost 2 bases, and 11 bases lay in between. The CDR3 covers 16 residues. CDR3: CAISESSPTGNQPQHF. In nucleotides, the CDR3 is TGTGCCATCAGTGAGTCATCCCCAACGGGCAATCAGCCCCAGCATTTT.

Only a few counts were recorded for this clonotype. The chain recombines TRBV7-7 with TRBJ2-3; 8 nucleotides agree with TRBD2. Unmatched junction bases numbered 4, after V lost 7 bases and J lost 4 bases. The CDR3 loop spans 13 amino acids. The germline CDR1 and CDR2 sequences are SSHAT and FNYEAQ (reference sequence). The CDR3 sequence: CASKAGAADTQYF. CDR3 in DNA: TGTGCCAGCAAAGCGGGGGCAGCAGATACGCAGTATTTT.

This sequence joins TRBV15 and TRBJ2-1; possibly TRBD2 for D (5 bases). Germline lookup yields CDR1 LNHNV and CDR2 YYDKDF (reference sequence). V gave up 2 bases and J gave up 6 bases, with 11 bases separating them. The CDR3 consists of 14 residues. The CDR3 region has the DNA TGTGCCACCAGCAGAACCCTCACTAGCAATGAGCAGTTCTTC. This codes for CATSRTLTSNEQFF.

This clonotype has a handful of counts. The rearrangement links TRBV20-1 to TRBJ2-5; no definite D call. The germline V gene encodes CDR1 DFQATT and CDR2 SNEGSKA (reference sequence). The CDR3 sequence is 12 residues long. Trimming pared 1 base from V and 7 bases from J, leaving 10 bases between. CDR3 coding DNA: TGCAGTGCTAGAGGGCTGATTGGGACCCAGTACTTC. Translated, it gives CSARGLIGTQYF.

A few counts support this clonotype. The chain carries TRBV7-8 and TRBJ1-6; TRBD1 matches 7 bases. The length of the CDR3 is 15 residues. Germline loops: CDR1 SGHVS, CDR2 FQNEAQ. With 0 bases clipped from V and 10 bases from J, the junction kept 6 bases outside the gene matches. In DNA, the CDR3 is TGTGCCAGCAGCTTAGCAGGACAGGTGGGATCACCCCTCCACTTT. Its translation is CASSLAGQVGSPLHF.

This chain links TRBV5-6 with TRBJ2-3, with 7 nucleotides matching TRBD2. The CDR3 is made up of 16 amino acids. J gave up 5 bases and V 5 bases, and 14 bases lay outside the gene matches. The germline CDR1 and CDR2 sequences are SGHDT and YYEEEE. The CDR3 coding sequence is TGTGCCAGCAGACGTCGTCAGCGGGGTATCGAAGATACGCAGTATTTT. Its protein is CASRRRQRGIEDTQYF.

Ten or more counts support this clonotype. The chain couples TRBV10-3 to TRBJ2-5; no clear D. Trimming removed 3 bases at V and 0 bases at J, with 2 bases between. Germline V gives CDR1 ENHRY, CDR2 SYGVKD. The CDR3 length is 12 residues. Here the CDR3 reads CAISDYQETQYF. The DNA of the CDR3 is TGTGCCATCAGTGACTACCAAGAGACCCAGTACTTC.

This clonotype was picked up a small number of times. The genes are TRBV28 and TRBJ2-7, with D perhaps assigned TRBD1 or TRBD2 (5 bases each). Germline V gene sequence: CDR1 MDHEN, CDR2 SYDVKM. This CDR3 has 12 residues. The germline V and J ends were trimmed by 6 bases and 9 bases, with 15 bases remaining between them. Here the CDR3 DNA reads TGTGCCAGCAGCCTCGACACGGGGACGCAGTACTTC. As protein: CASSLDTGTQYF.

This clonotype came up a few times. V and J are TRBV15 and TRBJ1-3; 11 nucleotides align to TRBD1. Trimming cost V 5 bases and J 0 bases; bases outside gene matches: 6. Germline V gene sequence: CDR1 LNHNV, CDR2 YYDKDF (reference sequence). The CDR3 contains 17 residues. This CDR3 is CATSRGTGGSSGNTIYF. The CDR3 nucleotides are TGTGCCACCAGCCGCGGGACAGGGGGTTCCTCTGGAAACACCATATATTTT. The variable domain in full, with the rest retrieved from reference TRBV15 and TRBJ1-3, is DAMVIQNPRYQVTQFGKPVTLSCSQTLNHNVMYWYQQKSSQAPKLLFHYYDKDFNNEADTPDNFQSRRPNTSFCFLDIRSPGLGDTAMYLCATSRGTGGSSGNTIYFGEGSWLTVV.

This clonotype was detected many times. This chain's CDR3 is CASRHGPGTYGYTF. CDR3 nucleotide sequence: TGTGCCAGCAGACACGGACCTGGTACTTATGGCTACACCTTC. V usage is TRBV6-6 and J usage is TRBJ1-2; no reliable D call. The germline CDR1 and CDR2 sequences are MNHNY and SVGAGI (reference sequence). Trimming left V 6 bases short and J 5 bases short, with 16 bases between. The CDR3 has 14 amino acids.